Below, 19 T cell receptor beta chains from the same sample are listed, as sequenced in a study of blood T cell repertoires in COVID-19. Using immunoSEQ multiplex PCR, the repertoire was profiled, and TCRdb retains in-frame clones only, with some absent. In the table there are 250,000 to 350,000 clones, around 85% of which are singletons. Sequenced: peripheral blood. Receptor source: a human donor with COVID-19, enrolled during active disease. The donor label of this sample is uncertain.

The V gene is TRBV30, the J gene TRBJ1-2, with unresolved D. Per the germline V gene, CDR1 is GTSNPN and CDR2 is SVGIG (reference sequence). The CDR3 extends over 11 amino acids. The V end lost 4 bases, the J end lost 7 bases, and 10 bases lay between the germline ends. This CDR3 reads CAWTGGVGYTF. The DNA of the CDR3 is TGTGCCTGGACTGGAGGCGTTGGCTACACCTTC.

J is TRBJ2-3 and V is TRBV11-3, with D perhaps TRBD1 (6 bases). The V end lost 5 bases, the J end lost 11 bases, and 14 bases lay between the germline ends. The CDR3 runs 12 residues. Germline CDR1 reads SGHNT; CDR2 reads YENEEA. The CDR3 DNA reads TGTGCCAGCAGCCCATTCACAGGGATGCAGTATTTT. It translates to CASSPFTGMQYF.

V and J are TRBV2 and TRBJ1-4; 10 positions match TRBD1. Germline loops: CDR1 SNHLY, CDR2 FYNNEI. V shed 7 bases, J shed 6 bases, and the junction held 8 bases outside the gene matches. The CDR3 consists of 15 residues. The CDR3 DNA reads TGTGCCAGCACTCGTGACAGGGGGCCTGATGAAAAACTGTTTTTT. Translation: CASTRDRGPDEKLFF.

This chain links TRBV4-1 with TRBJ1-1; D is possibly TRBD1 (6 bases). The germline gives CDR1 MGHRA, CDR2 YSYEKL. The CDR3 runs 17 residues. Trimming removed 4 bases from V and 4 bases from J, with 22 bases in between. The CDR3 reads CASSLGPLGGGSTEAFF. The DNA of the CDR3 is TGCGCCAGCAGCCTAGGGCCGCTAGGGGGGGGGTCCACTGAAGCTTTCTTT.

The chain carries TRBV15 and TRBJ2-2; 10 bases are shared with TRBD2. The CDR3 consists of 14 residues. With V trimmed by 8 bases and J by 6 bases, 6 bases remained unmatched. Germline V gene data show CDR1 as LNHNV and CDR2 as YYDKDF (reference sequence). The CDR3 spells CATRGTSVSGELFF. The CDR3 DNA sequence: TGTGCCACCCGCGGGACTAGCGTCTCCGGGGAGCTGTTTTTT. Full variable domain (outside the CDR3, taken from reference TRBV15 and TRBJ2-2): DAMVIQNPRYQVTQFGKPVTLSCSQTLNHNVMYWYQQKSSQAPKLLFHYYDKDFNNEADTPDNFQSRRPNTSFCFLDIRSPGLGDTAMYLCATRGTSVSGELFFGEGSRLTVL.

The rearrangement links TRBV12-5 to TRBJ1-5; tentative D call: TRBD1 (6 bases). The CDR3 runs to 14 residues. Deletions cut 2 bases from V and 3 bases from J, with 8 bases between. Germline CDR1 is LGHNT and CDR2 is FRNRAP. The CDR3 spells CASGLSGDNQPQHF. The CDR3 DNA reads TGTGCTAGTGGTTTGTCAGGGGACAATCAGCCCCAGCATTTT.

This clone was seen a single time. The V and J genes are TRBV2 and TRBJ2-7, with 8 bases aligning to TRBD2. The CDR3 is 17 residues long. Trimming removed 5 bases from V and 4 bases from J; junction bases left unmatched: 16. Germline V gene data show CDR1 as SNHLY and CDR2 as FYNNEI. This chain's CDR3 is CASSPVLAGPLEYEQYF. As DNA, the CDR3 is TGTGCCAGCAGTCCCGTATTAGCGGGACCTCTCGAATACGAGCAGTACTTC.

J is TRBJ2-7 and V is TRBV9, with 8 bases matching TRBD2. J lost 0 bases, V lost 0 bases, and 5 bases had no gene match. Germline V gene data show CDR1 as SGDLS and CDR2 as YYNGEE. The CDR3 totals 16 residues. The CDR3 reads CASSVEGTRNSYEQYF. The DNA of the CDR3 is TGTGCCAGCAGCGTAGAAGGGACTAGAAACTCCTACGAGCAGTACTTC.

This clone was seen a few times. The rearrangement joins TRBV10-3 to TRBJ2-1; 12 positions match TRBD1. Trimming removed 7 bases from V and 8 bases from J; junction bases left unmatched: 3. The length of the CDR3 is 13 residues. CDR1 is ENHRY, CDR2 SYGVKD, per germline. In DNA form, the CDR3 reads TGTGCCATCATGGGACAGGGGGCAGATGAGCAGTTCTTC. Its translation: CAIMGQGADEQFF.

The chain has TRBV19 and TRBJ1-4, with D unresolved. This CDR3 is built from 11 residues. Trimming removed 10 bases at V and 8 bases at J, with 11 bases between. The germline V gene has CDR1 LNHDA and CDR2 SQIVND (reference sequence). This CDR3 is CATRSGEKLFF. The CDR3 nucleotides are TGTGCCACCCGGTCGGGAGAAAAACTGTTTTTT.

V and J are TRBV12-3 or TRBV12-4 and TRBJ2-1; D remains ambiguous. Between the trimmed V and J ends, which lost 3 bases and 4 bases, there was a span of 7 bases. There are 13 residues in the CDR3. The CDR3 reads CASSLPVYNEQFF. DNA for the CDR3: TGTGCCAGCAGTTTGCCGGTTTACAATGAGCAGTTCTTC.

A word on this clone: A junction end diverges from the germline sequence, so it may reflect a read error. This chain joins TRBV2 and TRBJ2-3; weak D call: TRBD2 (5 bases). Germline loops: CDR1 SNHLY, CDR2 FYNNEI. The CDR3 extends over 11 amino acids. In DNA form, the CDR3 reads TGTGCCAGCAGTGAAGCACTAGGCAACCGGTTT. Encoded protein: CASSEALGNRF.

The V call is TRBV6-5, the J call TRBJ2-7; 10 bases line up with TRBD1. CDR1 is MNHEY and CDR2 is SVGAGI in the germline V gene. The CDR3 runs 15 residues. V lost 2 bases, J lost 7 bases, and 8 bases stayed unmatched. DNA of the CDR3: TGTGCCAGCAGTTACGGCGGGACAGGGGCCCGGGAGCAGTACTTC. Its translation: CASSYGGTGAREQYF.

The CDR3 DNA reads TGTGCCAGCAGCTTGACCGGGACAGAAACAGATACGCAGTATTTT. This codes for CASSLTGTETDTQYF. This chain links TRBV11-3 with TRBJ2-3, with 7 bases identical to TRBD1. The length of the CDR3 is 15 residues. Unmatched junction bases numbered 6, after V lost 3 bases and J lost 3 bases. The germline V gene encodes CDR1 SGHNT and CDR2 YENEEA.

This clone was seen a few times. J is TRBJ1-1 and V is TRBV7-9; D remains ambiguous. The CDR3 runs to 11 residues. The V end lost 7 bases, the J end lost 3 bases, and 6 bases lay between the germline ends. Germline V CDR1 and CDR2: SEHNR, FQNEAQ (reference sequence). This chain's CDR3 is CASIAYTEAFF. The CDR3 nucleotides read TGTGCCAGCATAGCGTACACTGAAGCTTTCTTT. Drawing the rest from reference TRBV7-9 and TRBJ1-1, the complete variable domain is DTGVSQNPRHKITKRGQNVTFRCDPISEHNRLYWYRQTLGQGPEFLTYFQNEAQLEKSRLLSDRFSAERPKGSFSTLEIQRTEQGDSAMYLCASIAYTEAFFGQGTRLTVV.

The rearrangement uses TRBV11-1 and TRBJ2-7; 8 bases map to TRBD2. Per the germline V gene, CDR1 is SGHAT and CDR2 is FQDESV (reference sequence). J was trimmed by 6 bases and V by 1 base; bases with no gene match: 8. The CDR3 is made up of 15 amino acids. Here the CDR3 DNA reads TGTGCCAGCAGCTTAGTACGACGGGAGGGCGGCGAGCAGTACTTC. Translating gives CASSLVRREGGEQYF.

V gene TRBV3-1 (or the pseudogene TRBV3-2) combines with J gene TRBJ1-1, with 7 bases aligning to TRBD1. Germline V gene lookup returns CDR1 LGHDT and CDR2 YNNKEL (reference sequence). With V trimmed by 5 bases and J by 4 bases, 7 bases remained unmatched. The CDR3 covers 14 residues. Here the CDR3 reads CASSFDRESTEAFF. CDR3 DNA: TGTGCCAGCAGCTTTGACAGGGAGAGCACTGAAGCTTTCTTT.

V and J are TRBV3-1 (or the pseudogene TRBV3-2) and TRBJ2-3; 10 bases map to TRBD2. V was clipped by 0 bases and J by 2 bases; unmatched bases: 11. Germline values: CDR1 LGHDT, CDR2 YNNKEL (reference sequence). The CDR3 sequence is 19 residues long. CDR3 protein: CASSQEGAGGVLPTDTQYF. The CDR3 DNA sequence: TGTGCCAGCAGCCAAGAAGGAGCGGGAGGGGTTTTGCCCACAGATACGCAGTATTTT.

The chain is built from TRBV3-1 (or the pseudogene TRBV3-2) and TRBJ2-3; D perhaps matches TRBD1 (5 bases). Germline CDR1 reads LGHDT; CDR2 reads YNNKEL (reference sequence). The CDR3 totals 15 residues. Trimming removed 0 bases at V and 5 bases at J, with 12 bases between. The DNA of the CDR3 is TGTGCCAGCAGCCAAGATGCCAGGGTCATAGATACGCAGTATTTT. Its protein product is CASSQDARVIDTQYF.